This TCR beta chain derives from a study of blood T cells in healthy people across ages. With a J-beta primer mix and a sample-barcoded 5' primer, a second PCR ran roughly 6 to 12 cycles. Every cDNA was tagged by a template-switch adaptor with 12 random nucleotides. TCRdb itself ran the 5' RACE reads through MiXCR, one entry per CDR3 protein. The sample lists about 1.8 million distinct CDR3 sequences; around 50% were seen once. Study findings and constraints: Roughly linear declines in TCR beta diversity per million T cells occurred with age.

Each donor gave approximately 9.1 milliliters of peripheral blood. The amount of total RNA extracted per sample was at least 6 micrograms. Of note for this clonotype: Its specificity is not known.

After removal of 8 bases from V and 7 bases from J, the junction contained 8 bases not matched to a gene. CDR1 MNHEY and CDR2 SMNVEV come from the germline V gene (reference sequence). The CDR3 spans 13 residues. This chain links TRBV27 with TRBJ1-2, with 9 positions matching TRBD1. This sequence originates from a woman aged 35 to 49 in good health. The sequenced sample was blood. CDR3 DNA sequence: TGTGCCAGCGCAACGGGACAGGGTCTTGGCTACACCTTC. This gives the protein CASATGQGLGYTF.